This T cell receptor (beta chain) was sequenced for a study of T cell changes during pregnancy in multiple sclerosis. V was clipped by 8 bases and J by 2 bases; unmatched bases: 15. The germline CDR1 and CDR2 sequences are SNHLY and FYNNEI. The CDR3 spans 17 residues. Generated by immunoSEQ multiplex PCR, the TCRdb table keeps only in-frame clones and is missing some. This sample has about 70,000 clones, with approximately 92% found just once. The receptor comes from a female donor in good health, enrolled as a control in a pregnancy study. The material was CD8+ T cells from peripheral blood mononuclear cells, obtained in the third trimester of pregnancy. The V gene is TRBV2, the J gene TRBJ1-2; 9 bases fit TRBD1. CDR3 nucleotides: TGTGCCAGCTCCTCCACGGGGACAGGGTTTTGGAACTATGGCTACACCTTC. Protein: CASSSTGTGFWNYGYTF.